Listed below are T cell receptor beta chains from one sample, sequenced in a study of T cell responses to AZD1222 COVID-19 vaccine. Method: immunoSEQ multiplex PCR; TCRdb's copy keeps in-frame clones and lacks some. This table has roughly 120,000 clones, about nine tenths appearing once. This specimen consisted of peripheral blood, obtained on day 0 of AZD1222 vaccination. The receptor source for this set is an adult in good health. Both conserved end residues are part of each CDR3. The D gene is left open where the match is weak. A clone size is listed for some rows: how often the clone was seen (once, few, many), or a class if it is expanded.

j_call: TRBJ1-5
clone_size: -
d_call: -
v_call: TRBV27
cdr3_aa: CASSLSWGQPQHF
cdr3_nt: TGTGCCAGCAGTTTATCGTGGGGTCAGCCCCAGCATTTT

j_call: TRBJ1-5
clone_size: -
d_call: -
v_call: TRBV27
cdr3_aa: CASSLNLDSNQPQHF
cdr3_nt: TGTGCCAGCAGTTTAAATCTCGATAGCAATCAGCCCCAGCATTTT

j_call: TRBJ1-4
clone_size: -
d_call: TRBD1
v_call: TRBV10-2
cdr3_aa: CASADPGQGAPTNEKLFF
cdr3_nt: TGCGCCAGCGCCGATCCGGGACAGGGGGCCCCGACTAATGAAAAACTGTTTTTT

j_call: TRBJ1-2
clone_size: -
d_call: TRBD1
v_call: TRBV24-1
cdr3_aa: CATSDRQGGDYGYTF
cdr3_nt: TGTGCCACCAGTGATCGACAGGGGGGGGACTATGGCTACACCTTC

j_call: TRBJ1-2
clone_size: once
d_call: TRBD1
v_call: TRBV25-1
cdr3_aa: CASSDGGTGGYGYTF
cdr3_nt: TGTGCCAGCAGTGATGGGGGGACAGGGGGATATGGCTACACCTTC

j_call: TRBJ1-1
clone_size: -
d_call: -
v_call: TRBV30
cdr3_aa: CAWSGLGEGRGTEAFF
cdr3_nt: TGTGCCTGGAGTGGCCTCGGGGAGGGCCGGGGCACTGAAGCTTTCTTT

j_call: TRBJ1-4
clone_size: once
d_call: -
v_call: TRBV30
cdr3_aa: CAWSPAEALEKLFF
cdr3_nt: TGTGCCTGGAGCCCTGCAGAGGCGCTTGAAAAACTGTTTTTT

j_call: TRBJ1-2
clone_size: -
d_call: -
v_call: TRBV5-4
cdr3_aa: CASRLGGNYGYTF
cdr3_nt: TGTGCCAGCAGGCTAGGGGGGAACTATGGCTACACCTTC

j_call: TRBJ1-4
clone_size: -
d_call: TRBD1
v_call: TRBV12-5
cdr3_aa: CASGPGTGSNEKLFF
cdr3_nt: TGTGCTAGTGGGCCCGGGACAGGGTCTAATGAAAAACTGTTTTTT

j_call: TRBJ1-2
clone_size: -
d_call: TRBD1
v_call: TRBV7-9
cdr3_aa: CASSTWDSYGYTF
cdr3_nt: TGTGCCAGCAGCACCTGGGACAGTTATGGCTACACCTTC

j_call: TRBJ2-1
clone_size: -
d_call: -
v_call: TRBV6-4
cdr3_aa: CASSDSEGVGEQFF
cdr3_nt: TGTGCCAGCAGTGACAGCGAAGGGGTGGGAGAGCAGTTCTTC

j_call: TRBJ1-5
clone_size: -
d_call: TRBD1
v_call: TRBV19
cdr3_aa: CASSSTGQGRNSNQPQHF
cdr3_nt: TGTGCCAGTAGTTCAACGGGACAGGGGAGGAATAGCAATCAGCCCCAGCATTTT

j_call: TRBJ1-2
clone_size: -
d_call: -
v_call: TRBV6-6
cdr3_aa: CASGAPGQTYGYTF
cdr3_nt: TGTGCCAGCGGGGCCCCAGGGCAGACCTATGGCTACACCTTC

j_call: TRBJ2-3
clone_size: -
d_call: TRBD2
v_call: TRBV29-1
cdr3_aa: CGGGRGDTQYF
cdr3_nt: TGCGGGGGAGGGCGGGGAGATACGCAGTATTTT

j_call: TRBJ1-4
clone_size: -
d_call: TRBD1
v_call: TRBV9
cdr3_aa: CASSETGGIGSEKLFF
cdr3_nt: TGTGCCAGCAGCGAGACAGGGGGCATCGGTAGTGAAAAACTGTTTTTT

j_call: TRBJ2-2
clone_size: -
d_call: TRBD2
v_call: TRBV12-5
cdr3_aa: CASGLVPVAGGRGTGELFF
cdr3_nt: TGTGCTAGTGGTTTGGTCCCCGTAGCGGGGGGTAGGGGGACCGGGGAGCTGTTTTTT

j_call: TRBJ1-1
clone_size: once
d_call: TRBD1
v_call: TRBV3-1/TRBV3-2
cdr3_aa: CASSQDPGQGRLNTEAFF
cdr3_nt: TGTGCCAGCAGCCAAGATCCGGGACAGGGGAGATTGAACACTGAAGCTTTCTTT

j_call: TRBJ2-3
clone_size: -
d_call: -
v_call: TRBV29-1
cdr3_aa: CSVLVGGAGDTQYF
cdr3_nt: TGCAGCGTTTTGGTTGGGGGCGCAGGAGATACGCAGTATTTT

j_call: TRBJ1-4
clone_size: -
d_call: -
v_call: TRBV5-4
cdr3_aa: CASSLDGAGEKLFF
cdr3_nt: TGTGCCAGCAGCTTGGACGGTGCGGGGGAAAAACTGTTTTTT

j_call: TRBJ1-2
clone_size: -
d_call: -
v_call: TRBV7-9
cdr3_aa: CASSSGTRGGYTF
cdr3_nt: TGTGCCAGCAGCTCCGGGACCCGAGGAGGCTACACCTTC

j_call: TRBJ2-2
clone_size: -
d_call: -
v_call: TRBV7-9
cdr3_aa: CASSLGGAGGELFF
cdr3_nt: TGTGCCAGCAGCTTAGGAGGGGCAGGCGGGGAGCTGTTTTTT

j_call: TRBJ2-6
clone_size: -
d_call: -
v_call: TRBV30
cdr3_aa: CASLPGVHSGANVLTF
cdr3_nt: TGTGCCTCTTTACCGGGAGTGCACTCTGGGGCCAACGTCCTGACTTTC

j_call: TRBJ1-2
clone_size: -
d_call: -
v_call: TRBV24-1
cdr3_aa: CATSDLRQGGYTF
cdr3_nt: TGTGCCACCAGTGATTTGAGGCAGGGTGGCTACACCTTC

j_call: TRBJ1-2
clone_size: -
d_call: -
v_call: TRBV13
cdr3_aa: CASSFDRTAPGYTF
cdr3_nt: TGTGCCAGCAGCTTCGACAGGACCGCTCCTGGCTACACCTTC